This T cell receptor (beta chain) was recovered during a study of blood T cell repertoires in COVID-19. Study information: The samples span acute and convalescent COVID-19 from the United States, Italy and Spain. PBMCs, B-cell-depleted T cells, or T cells provided the cDNA or gDNA that made up the material.

Assay used: immunoSEQ multiplex PCR; TCRdb lists only in-frame clones, some missing. The table lists some 110,000 clones, 75% to 90% of them singletons. The V end lost 0 bases, the J end lost 5 bases, and 13 bases lay between the germline ends. CDR3 length: 15 residues. Germline V lookup: CDR1 LGHDT, CDR2 YNNKEL (reference sequence). The sequenced sample was peripheral blood. The genes are TRBV3-1 (or the pseudogene TRBV3-2) and TRBJ1-2, with no clear D. The clonotype was recovered from an older woman with acute or convalescent COVID-19. The CDR3 region has the DNA TGTGCCAGCAGCCAAGAGGGTGGAGGCAGATATGGCTACACCTTC. Protein: CASSQEGGGRYGYTF.